This paragraph covers one T cell receptor (beta chain) sequence. Its antigen remains unidentified. No base qualities exist here, and no much larger clone lies one base off it. This specimen's treatment or condition label, per the study, means: in vitro stimulation with specific CMV peptide epitopes to enrich CMV-specific T cells. Looking up the germline V gene yields CDR1 SGHVS and CDR2 FQNEAQ. Including cysteine and phenylalanine, the CDR3 has 18 amino acids. Only the CDR3 DNA stays, 54 bases, in frame from base 1. The trim is 5 bases for V and 2 bases for J, with a gap of 25 bases between the germline ends. This sample stems from a study of T cell repertoires in cytomegalovirus infection (dated by TCRdb to the late 2010s). As for the study more broadly: Alongside well-studied HLA-B-restricted epitopes, the peptide stimulations were aimed at recently identified HLA-C-restricted CMV epitopes, whose presentation resists viral immunomodulation. Donor HLA type was relevant to the analysis, as public TCR beta signatures indicated carriage of CMV infection together with the matching HLA type. Beyond this particular receptor, the publication reports: Carriers of CMV infection plus the relevant HLA type were discriminated by the cumulative frequency of public TCR beta family members in the study cohort and in an independent roughly 370-donor cohort. The ex vivo response was dominated by HLA-C-restricted CMV-specific TCR beta clonotypes, and the single most frequent clonotype in two of eight donors was supplied by these HLA-C-restricted clonotypes.

Sequenced on an Illumina HiSeq 1500. TCRdb's own reprocessing of the public reads used fastp at Q25 and MiXCR and kept productive beta chains. CDR3 protein duplicates are merged, each entry listing the most common genes and DNA. Across this sample there are under 850,000 distinct CDR3 sequences, with approximately 33% seen only once. The ten largest clonotypes hold around a sixth of the sample. The V and J segments used are TRBV7-8 and TRBJ2-7; D gene: possibly TRBD1, on 6 matching bases. The sequence was obtained from a human donor in good health (CMV status not recorded). Some clones in this sample may be carry-over from other donors' samples. Sequencing was performed on cultured PBMCs, taken from culture after CMV antigen stimulation. The DNA sequence is given as TGTGCCAGCAGCCGGGTCCCGGCGCGGGCAGGGGTTCCCTACGAGCAGTACTTC. Its translation reads: CASSRVPARAGVPYEQYF. Outside the CDR3, residues come from the reference TRBV7-8 and TRBJ2-7 proteins, so the full variable domain is: GAGVSQSPRYKVAKRGQDVALRCDPISGHVSLFWYQQALGQGPEFLTYFQNEAQLDKSGLPSDRFFAERPEGSVSTLKIQRTQQEDSAVYLCASSRVPARAGVPYEQYFGPGTRLTVT.